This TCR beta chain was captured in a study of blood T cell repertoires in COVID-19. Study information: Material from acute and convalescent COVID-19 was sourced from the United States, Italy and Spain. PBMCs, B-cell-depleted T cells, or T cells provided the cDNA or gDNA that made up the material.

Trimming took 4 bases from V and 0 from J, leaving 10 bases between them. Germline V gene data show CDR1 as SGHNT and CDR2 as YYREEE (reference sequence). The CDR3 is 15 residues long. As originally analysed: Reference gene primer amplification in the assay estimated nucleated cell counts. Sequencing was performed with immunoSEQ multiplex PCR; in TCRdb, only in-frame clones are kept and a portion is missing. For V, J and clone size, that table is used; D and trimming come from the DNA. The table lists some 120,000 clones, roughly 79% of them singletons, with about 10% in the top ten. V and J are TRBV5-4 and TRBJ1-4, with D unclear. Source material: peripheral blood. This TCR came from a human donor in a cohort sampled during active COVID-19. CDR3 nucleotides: TGTGCCAGCAGCCTGTCGGGGACAACTAATGAAAAACTGTTTTTT. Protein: CASSLSGTTNEKLFF. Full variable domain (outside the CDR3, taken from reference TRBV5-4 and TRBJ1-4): ETGVTQSPTHLIKTRGQQVTLRCSSQSGHNTVSWYQQALGQGPQFIFQYYREEENGRGNFPPRFSGLQFPNYSSELNVNALELDDSALYLCASSLSGTTNEKLFFGSGTQLSVL.